This T cell receptor (beta chain) derives from a study of shared clonotypes between healthy human individuals. Only CD45RO-negative cells positively selected for CCR7 counted as naive CD8 cells, so terminally differentiated effector memory CD45RA+ cells were excluded. The CDR3 contains 13 residues. The V end lost 6 bases, the J end lost 5 bases, and 11 bases lay between the germline ends. Germline lookup yields CDR1 MDHEN and CDR2 SYDVKM. The sample holds one count of this clone. The repertoire was sequenced with immunoSEQ multiplex PCR; TCRdb's copy has only in-frame clones and lacks some. Here the sample spans roughly 2,000,000 clones, around 96% being singletons.

The source of this sequence is a man aged 18 to 30 in good health. Material: naive CD8+ T cells sorted from blood. The J gene is TRBJ1-5, the V gene TRBV28; no clear D. Here the CDR3 reads CASRPYGYQPQHF. The CDR3 bases are TGTGCCAGCAGGCCATACGGATATCAGCCCCAGCATTTT.